This T cell receptor beta chain was recovered during a study of T cells expressing NK-cell markers. Study-level points and caveats: Dominance of the CD3+CD56-NKG2C+ fraction by these clonotypes also held in a handful of donors.

TCRdb reprocessed the 5' RACE reads; each CDR3 protein has one entry and no DNA is given. The table lists roughly 180,000 distinct CDR3 sequences, with around 20% in the top ten. Details on this clonotype: Its antigen remains unknown.

The germline gives CDR1 MNHEY, CDR2 SMNVEV (reference sequence). The CDR3 length is 16 residues. The sequence came from a man aged 18 to 69 in good health. The chain combines TRBV27 with TRBJ2-7; the TRBD2 assignment by TCRdb is unverifiable without DNA. Material: blood T cells: a sorted CD56 or NKG2C T cell subset, CD4+ or CD8+ T cells, or bulk PBMC T cells (not recorded which). The CDR3 sequence is CASSLSTGMGRYEQYF.